This T cell receptor beta chain was recovered during a study of blood T cell repertoires in COVID-19. Study at large: Collection of acute and convalescent COVID-19 samples took place in the United States, Italy and Spain.

Germline lookup yields CDR1 SGHDN and CDR2 FVKESK. V shed 0 bases, J shed 2 bases, and the junction held 11 bases outside the gene matches. CDR3 length: 20 amino acids. Some clones are missing from TCRdb's copy, which holds only in-frame ones; the method was immunoSEQ multiplex PCR. The sample has some 520,000 clones, 85% to 90% seen once. This sequence originates from a man younger than 35 with COVID-19, enrolled during active disease. J is TRBJ2-3 and V is TRBV14; 13 nucleotides align to TRBD2. Sequencing was performed on peripheral blood. CDR3 in amino acids: CASSQEFPRTSGSPTDTQYF. CDR3 DNA: TGTGCCAGCAGCCAAGAGTTCCCCCGGACTAGCGGGAGCCCCACAGATACGCAGTATTTT. The whole variable domain, filled in from reference TRBV14 and TRBJ2-3, reads EAGVTQFPSHSVIEKGQTVTLRCDPISGHDNLYWYRRVMGKEIKFLLHFVKESKQDESGMPNNRFLAERTGGTYSTLKVQPAELEDSGVYFCASSQEFPRTSGSPTDTQYFGPGTRLTVL.